Below, 21 T cell receptor beta chains from the same sample are listed, as sequenced in a study of blood T cell repertoires in COVID-19. Here immunoSEQ multiplex PCR was the method, and the copy in TCRdb shows in-frame clones only, minus some. Among 350,000 to 400,000 clones listed, more than 75% were seen once. The source material was PBMCs or T cells enriched from blood (not recorded which). The receptors shown here come from a man aged 35-49 years in a cohort exposed to, infected with or recovered from COVID-19 (not recorded which).

The chain combines TRBV5-5 with TRBJ2-4, with D maybe TRBD2 (5 bases). V was clipped by 7 bases and J by 5 bases, with 16 bases between them. The CDR3 contains 14 residues. Per the germline V gene, CDR1 is SGHKS and CDR2 is YYEKEE (reference sequence). The CDR3 loop is CASSFRGGENIQYF. CDR3 nucleotides: TGTGCCAGCTCCTTCCGGGGTGGGGAAAACATTCAGTACTTC.

V gene TRBV7-8 combines with J gene TRBJ1-2; perhaps TRBD1 as D (5 bases). The germline V and J ends were trimmed by 3 bases and 6 bases, with 11 bases remaining between them. The length of the CDR3 is 13 residues. Germline CDR1 and CDR2: SGHVS and FQNEAQ. This CDR3 is CASSLTVSNGYTF. The CDR3 region has the DNA TGTGCCAGCAGCTTGACAGTTTCGAATGGCTACACCTTC.

The chain has TRBV14 and TRBJ2-7, with TRBD1 matching 7 bases. V shed 4 bases and J 5 bases; nucleotides not matched to a gene: 5. The CDR3 extends over 13 amino acids. Germline loops: CDR1 SGHDN, CDR2 FVKESK. The CDR3 spells CASSLQGSHEQYF. CDR3 in DNA: TGTGCCAGCAGCCTACAGGGGTCCCACGAGCAGTACTTC.

The chain recombines TRBV9 with TRBJ2-2, with 12 bases that match TRBD2. The CDR3 sequence is 16 residues long. Germline V lookup: CDR1 SGDLS, CDR2 YYNGEE. V was pared by 4 bases and J by 6 bases, with 7 bases of the junction left unmatched. The CDR3 loop reads CASSIRLAGDSGELFF. CDR3 DNA: TGTGCCAGCAGCATTCGACTAGCGGGAGATTCCGGGGAGCTGTTTTTT. Complete variable domain (other parts from reference TRBV9 and TRBJ2-2): DSGVTQTPKHLITATGQRVTLRCSPRSGDLSVYWYQQSLDQGLQFLIQYYNGEERAKGNILERFSAQQFPDLHSELNLSSLELGDSALYFCASSIRLAGDSGELFFGEGSRLTVL.

V is TRBV5-1 and J is TRBJ2-1; a weak D match, TRBD2 (5 bases). This CDR3 has 16 residues. CDR1 is SGHRS and CDR2 is YFSETQ in the germline V gene. Between the trimmed V and J ends, which lost 3 bases and 2 bases, there was a span of 15 bases. DNA for the CDR3: TGCGCCAGCAGCTGGAGTGGCGGGTCAGCCTACAATGAGCAGTTCTTC. Its translation: CASSWSGGSAYNEQFF.

The V gene is TRBV11-2, the J gene TRBJ1-2; TRBD1 matches 8 bases. Looked up from germline, CDR1 is SGHAT and CDR2 is FQNNGV. V was clipped by 5 bases and J by 7 bases; unmatched bases: 15. The CDR3 contains 16 residues. The CDR3: CASSNSGTGVRSGYTF. As DNA, the CDR3 is TGTGCCAGCAGCAATTCGGGGACAGGAGTTCGGAGTGGCTACACCTTC.

V gene TRBV6-2 or TRBV6-3 combines with J gene TRBJ2-7; 9 nucleotides match TRBD1. V gave up 2 bases and J gave up 3 bases; unmatched junction bases: 8. The CDR3 extends over 16 amino acids. Germline V gene lookup returns CDR1 MNHEY and CDR2 SVGEGT. The CDR3 spells CASSYDTGGADYEQYF. The CDR3 DNA is TGTGCCAGCAGTTACGATACAGGGGGCGCGGACTACGAGCAGTACTTC.

The chain couples TRBV5-1 to TRBJ1-2; the D is unclear. V was clipped by 4 bases and J by 8 bases, with 18 bases between them. There are 14 residues in the CDR3. CDR1 and CDR2 from the germline V gene are SGHRS and YFSETQ. The CDR3 region has the DNA TGCGCCAGCAGCCCAACAGACCAGGTTAAGGGCTACACCTTC. It codes for CASSPTDQVKGYTF.

For the CDR3, the DNA is TGTGCCAGCAGCCGGGACAGGGGATCCCCTGAAGCTTTCTTT. This sequence encodes CASSRDRGSPEAFF. The chain has TRBV6-4 and TRBJ1-1; TRBD1 matches at 10 bases. Trimming took 6 bases from V and 6 from J; bases not matched to a gene: 7. The germline V gene has CDR1 MRHNA and CDR2 SNTAGT. CDR3 length equals 14 residues.

The CDR3: CASTGLAGPNEQFF. CDR3 bases: TGCGCCAGCACAGGACTAGCGGGACCCAATGAGCAGTTCTTC. V and J are TRBV10-2 and TRBJ2-1; 12 bases are shared with TRBD2. The CDR3 loop spans 14 amino acids. Germline-derived CDR1 and CDR2 are WSHSY and SAAADI. The V gene end was trimmed by 7 bases and the J gene end by 6 bases; junction bases not matched to a gene: 4.

This clone showed up just once. This rearrangement joins TRBV18 to TRBJ2-1, with 11 bases matching TRBD1. Per germline, CDR1 KGHSH and CDR2 LQKENI. CDR3 length: 17 residues. The V and J ends lost 2 bases and 4 bases, in that order; junction bases with no gene match: 7. The CDR3 DNA is TGTGCCAGCTCACCATCGGAGGGACAGGGGGGGTACAATGAGCAGTTCTTC. Translating it yields CASSPSEGQGGYNEQFF.

The chain joins TRBV7-9 to TRBJ1-1, with D unclear. This CDR3 has 12 residues. V lost 7 bases, J lost 1 base, and 7 bases lay in between. CDR1 is SEHNR, CDR2 FQNEAQ, per germline (reference sequence). The CDR3 sequence is CASKEANTEAFF. DNA for the CDR3: TGTGCCAGCAAAGAAGCGAACACTGAAGCTTTCTTT.

A few counts support this clone. This chain connects TRBV11-2 to TRBJ1-1; weak D call: TRBD1 (5 bases). The CDR3 has 16 residues. The V and J ends lost 5 bases and 0 bases respectively, with 16 bases between them. The germline CDR1 and CDR2 sequences are SGHAT and FQNNGV. CDR3 amino acids: CASSRRDRTLNTEAFF. CDR3 bases: TGTGCCAGCAGCCGGCGGGACCGTACCTTGAACACTGAAGCTTTCTTT.

The chain employs TRBV19 and TRBJ2-5; 9 nucleotides match TRBD2. The trim removed 3 bases at V and 5 bases at J, leaving 7 bases unmatched. The CDR3 sequence is 15 residues long. Germline V CDR1 and CDR2: LNHDA, SQIVND (reference sequence). The CDR3: CASSMIAGEVETQYF. The CDR3 DNA follows: TGTGCCAGTAGTATGATAGCGGGAGAGGTGGAGACCCAGTACTTC.

A word on this clone: The sample contains more than one DNA sequence encoding this CDR3. This chain links TRBV27 with TRBJ1-2; perhaps TRBD1 as D (5 bases). CDR3 length equals 15 residues. Germline lookup yields CDR1 MNHEY and CDR2 SMNVEV (reference sequence). V was pared by 0 bases and J by 2 bases, with 10 bases between. In DNA form, the CDR3 reads TGTGCCAGCAGTTTATCAGGGGTCGGCAACTATGGCTACACCTTC. Protein: CASSLSGVGNYGYTF.

V gene TRBV9 combines with J gene TRBJ1-5; the D is unclear. CDR1 is SGDLS, CDR2 YYNGEE, per germline. V was clipped by 5 bases and J by 0 bases, with 9 bases between them. This CDR3 comprises 14 residues. The CDR3 region is CASSSSNSNQPQHF. The CDR3 region has the DNA TGTGCCAGCAGTTCCAGTAATAGCAATCAGCCCCAGCATTTT.

In nucleotides, the CDR3 is TGTGCCAGCAGCTCCGGACTAGCGGGAGGCGGTTTGGAGACCCAGTACTTC. Its protein product is CASSSGLAGGGLETQYF. This chain links TRBV7-9 with TRBJ2-5; 14 bases fit TRBD2. Losses at the gene ends were 4 bases for V and 5 bases for J; bases not matched to a gene: 9. Germline V gene sequence: CDR1 SEHNR, CDR2 FQNEAQ (reference sequence). The CDR3 extends over 17 amino acids.

The J gene is TRBJ2-1, the V gene TRBV27; TRBD1 might be the D (6 bases). The CDR3 extends over 11 amino acids. V lost 6 bases and J lost 11, with 11 bases in between. Germline values: CDR1 MNHEY, CDR2 SMNVEV (reference sequence). The CDR3 reads CASRSGQKQFF. The CDR3 nucleotides read TGTGCCAGCAGATCCGGACAGAAGCAGTTCTTC.

This chain joins TRBV5-1 and TRBJ2-5; possibly TRBD2 for D (6 bases). The V and J ends lost 4 bases and 3 bases respectively, with 16 bases between them. The germline CDR1 and CDR2 sequences are SGHRS and YFSETQ. The CDR3 contains 15 residues. The CDR3, as DNA: TGCGCCAGCAGCCCGTCCCTAGCGTTCAAAGAGACCCAGTACTTC. It codes for CASSPSLAFKETQYF. The full variable domain, completed using reference TRBV5-1 and TRBJ2-5, is KAGVTQTPRYLIKTRGQQVTLSCSPISGHRSVSWYQQTPGQGLQFLFEYFSETQRNKGNFPGRFSGRQFSNSRSEMNVSTLELGDSALYLCASSPSLAFKETQYFGPGTRLLVL.

This chain joins TRBV7-3 and TRBJ2-1; 9 bases align to TRBD1. The V segment lost 5 bases and the J segment 8 bases; nucleotides outside the gene matches: 10. Germline V gene sequence: CDR1 SGHTA, CDR2 FQGTGA. The CDR3 consists of 15 residues. CDR3 loop: CASSPGTGLVDEQFF. The CDR3 coding sequence is TGTGCCAGCAGCCCCGGGACAGGGCTAGTCGATGAGCAGTTCTTC.

This clone was seen a few times. The CDR3 spells CASSPRGASSYEQYF. In DNA, the CDR3 is TGTGCCAGCAGCCCCCGGGGGGCCAGCTCCTACGAGCAGTACTTC. The gene calls are TRBV6-5 and TRBJ2-7, with D tentatively TRBD2 (7 bases). V lost 6 bases and J lost 0, with 15 bases in between. In germline, CDR1 is MNHEY, CDR2 SVGAGI. The length of the CDR3 is 15 residues.